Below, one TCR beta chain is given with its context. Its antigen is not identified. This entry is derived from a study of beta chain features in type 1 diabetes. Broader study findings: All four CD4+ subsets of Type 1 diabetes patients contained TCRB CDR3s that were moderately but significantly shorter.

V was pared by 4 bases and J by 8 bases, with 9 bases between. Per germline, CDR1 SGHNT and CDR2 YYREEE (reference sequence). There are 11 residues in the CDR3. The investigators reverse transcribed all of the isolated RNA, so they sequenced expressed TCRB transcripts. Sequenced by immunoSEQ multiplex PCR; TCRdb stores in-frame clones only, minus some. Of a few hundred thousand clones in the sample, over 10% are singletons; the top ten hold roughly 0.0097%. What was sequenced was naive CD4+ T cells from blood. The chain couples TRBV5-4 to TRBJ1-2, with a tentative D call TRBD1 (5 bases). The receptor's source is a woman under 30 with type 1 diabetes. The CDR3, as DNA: TGTGCCAGCAGCACAGGACCCGGCTACACCTTC. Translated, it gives CASSTGPGYTF.